This T cell receptor beta chain was recorded in a study of T cell responses to AZD1222 COVID-19 vaccine. Comments on this clone: Its cognate antigen is unknown.

The repertoire was sequenced with immunoSEQ multiplex PCR; TCRdb's copy has only in-frame clones and lacks some. Here the sample spans 95,000 to 150,000 clones, over 75% being singletons. Whole-study findings and limits: Targeting of unmutated variant regions was reportedly seen in nearly half of spike-specific TCRs.

CDR1 is SEHNR and CDR2 is FQNEAQ in the germline V gene (reference sequence). Unmatched junction bases numbered 7, after V lost 5 bases and J lost 11 bases. CDR3 length: 13 amino acids. The genes are TRBV7-9 and TRBJ1-2; 11 bases line up with TRBD1. This receptor was identified in an adult in good health. The specimen was peripheral blood, collected on day 0 of AZD1222 vaccination. CDR3 protein: CASSPPWDRGYTF. The CDR3 DNA is TGTGCCAGCAGCCCGCCATGGGACAGGGGGTACACCTTC.